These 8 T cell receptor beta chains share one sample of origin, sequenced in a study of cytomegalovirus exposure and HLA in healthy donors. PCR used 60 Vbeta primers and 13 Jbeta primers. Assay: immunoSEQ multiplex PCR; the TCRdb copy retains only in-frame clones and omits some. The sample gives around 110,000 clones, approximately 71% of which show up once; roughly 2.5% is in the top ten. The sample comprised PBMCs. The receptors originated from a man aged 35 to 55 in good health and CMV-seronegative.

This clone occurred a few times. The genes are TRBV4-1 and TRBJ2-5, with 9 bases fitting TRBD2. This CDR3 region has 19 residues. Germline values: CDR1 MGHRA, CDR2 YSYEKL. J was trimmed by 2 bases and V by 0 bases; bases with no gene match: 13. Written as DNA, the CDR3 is TGCGCCAGCAGCCAAGATTTGAGCGGGAGCGGGGGGTATCAAGAGACCCAGTACTTC. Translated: CASSQDLSGSGGYQETQYF.

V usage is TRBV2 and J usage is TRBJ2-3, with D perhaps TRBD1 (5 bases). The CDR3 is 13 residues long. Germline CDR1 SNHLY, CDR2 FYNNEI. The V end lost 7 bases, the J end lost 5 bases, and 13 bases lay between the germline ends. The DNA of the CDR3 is TGTGCCAGCAAGGGGCTAGGGGTAGATACGCAGTATTTT. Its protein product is CASKGLGVDTQYF.

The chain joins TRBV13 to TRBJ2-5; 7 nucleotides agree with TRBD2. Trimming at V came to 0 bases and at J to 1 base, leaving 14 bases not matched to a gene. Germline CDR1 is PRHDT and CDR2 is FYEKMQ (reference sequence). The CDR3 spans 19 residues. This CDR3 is CASSLGFQRGSNTQETQYF. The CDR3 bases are TGTGCCAGCAGCTTAGGTTTCCAGCGGGGATCAAACACCCAAGAGACCCAGTACTTC.

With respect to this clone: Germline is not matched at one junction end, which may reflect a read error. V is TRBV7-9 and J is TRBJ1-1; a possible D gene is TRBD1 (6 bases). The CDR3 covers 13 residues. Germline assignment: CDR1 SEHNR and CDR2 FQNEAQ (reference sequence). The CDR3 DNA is TGTTCCAGCAGCTTAGAAGGGGGCACTGAAGCTTTCTTT. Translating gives CSSSLEGGTEAFF.

CDR3 nucleotide sequence: TGCGCCAGCAGCTTGGATGGGACAGTCGAAGATACGCAGTATTTT. This gives the protein CASSLDGTVEDTQYF. The chain couples TRBV5-1 to TRBJ2-3; TRBD1 agrees at 7 bases. This CDR3 has 15 residues. The germline V gene encodes CDR1 SGHRS and CDR2 YFSETQ. With 0 bases clipped from V and 5 bases from J, the junction kept 6 bases outside the gene matches.

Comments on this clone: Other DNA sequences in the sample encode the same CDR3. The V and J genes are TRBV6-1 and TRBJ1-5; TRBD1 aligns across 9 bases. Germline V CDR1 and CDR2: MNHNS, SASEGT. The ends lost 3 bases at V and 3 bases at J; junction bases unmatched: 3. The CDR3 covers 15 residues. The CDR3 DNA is TGTGCCAGCAGTGATTACAGGGGGCTCAATCAGCCCCAGCATTTT. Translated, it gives CASSDYRGLNQPQHF.

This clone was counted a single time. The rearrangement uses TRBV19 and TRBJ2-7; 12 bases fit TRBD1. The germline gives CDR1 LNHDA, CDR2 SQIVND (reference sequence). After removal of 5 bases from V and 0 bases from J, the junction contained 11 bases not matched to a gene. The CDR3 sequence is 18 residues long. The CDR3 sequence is CASSPGTGGFASSYEQYF. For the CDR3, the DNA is TGTGCCAGTAGTCCTGGGACAGGGGGCTTCGCGAGCTCCTACGAGCAGTACTTC.

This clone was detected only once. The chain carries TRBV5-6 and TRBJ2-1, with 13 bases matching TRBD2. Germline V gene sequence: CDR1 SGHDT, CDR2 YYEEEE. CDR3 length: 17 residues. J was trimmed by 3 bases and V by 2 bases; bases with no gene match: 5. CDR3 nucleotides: TGTGCCAGCAGCTTTTTACTAGCGGGGGGGGACTACAATGAGCAGTTCTTC. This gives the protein CASSFLLAGGDYNEQFF.